This T cell receptor (beta chain) was recovered during a study of blood T cell repertoires in COVID-19. Germline-derived CDR1 and CDR2 are MNHNS and SASEGT. This CDR3 spans 17 amino acids. Trimming left V 2 bases short and J 7 bases short, with 18 bases between. Produced via immunoSEQ multiplex PCR; TCRdb's table is partial and in-frame only. The table records around 150,000 clones, around 75% of them present only once. The chain uses TRBV6-1 and TRBJ1-6; tentatively, D is TRBD1 (6 bases). This clonotype was sampled from a woman aged 80 or over with acute or convalescent COVID-19. The sample consisted of peripheral blood. The chain's CDR3 is CASSESPRGRYNSPLHF. CDR3 nucleotides: TGTGCCAGCAGTGAATCCCCCAGGGGTCGTTACAATTCACCCCTCCACTTT.